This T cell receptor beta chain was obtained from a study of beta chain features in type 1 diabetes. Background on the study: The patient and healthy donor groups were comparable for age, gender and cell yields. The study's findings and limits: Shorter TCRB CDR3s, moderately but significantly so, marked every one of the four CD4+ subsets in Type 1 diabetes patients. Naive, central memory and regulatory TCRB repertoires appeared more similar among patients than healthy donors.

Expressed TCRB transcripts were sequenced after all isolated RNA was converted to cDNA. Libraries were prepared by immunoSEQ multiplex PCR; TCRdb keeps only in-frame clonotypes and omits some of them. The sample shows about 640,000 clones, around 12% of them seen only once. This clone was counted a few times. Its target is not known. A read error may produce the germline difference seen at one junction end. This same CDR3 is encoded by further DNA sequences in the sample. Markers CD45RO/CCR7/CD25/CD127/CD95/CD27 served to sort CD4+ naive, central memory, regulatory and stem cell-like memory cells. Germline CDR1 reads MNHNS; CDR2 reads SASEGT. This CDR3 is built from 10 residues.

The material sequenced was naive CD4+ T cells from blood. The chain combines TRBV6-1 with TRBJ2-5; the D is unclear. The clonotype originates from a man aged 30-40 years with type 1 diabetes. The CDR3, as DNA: TGTGCCAGCAGGGAAGAGACCCAGTACTTC. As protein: CASREETQYF.